This T cell receptor (beta chain) was found in a study of cytomegalovirus exposure and HLA in healthy donors. Overall study findings and caveats: Among TCR beta chains, those listed as cytomegalovirus-associated numbered over 150. Rare TCR sequences predominated, though certain public TCRs were found in many donors. Data from an earlier analysis indicated that most TCR beta V segments were productive either about 87% or about 30% of the time.

Remarks on this clone: The antigen remains undetermined.

The study ran its PCR with 60 Vbeta and 13 Jbeta primers. The protocol was immunoSEQ multiplex PCR, while the TCRdb copy is restricted to in-frame clones and leaves out a portion. The table has under 200,000 clones, roughly four fifths seen once. Sequenced input: PBMCs. The clonotype originates from a woman aged 18-30 years in good health and CMV-seronegative.

DNA of the CDR3: TGTGCCAGCAATGGACAGGGGGCGCGGTATGGCTACACCTTC. This encodes CASNGQGARYGYTF. V is TRBV25-1 and J is TRBJ1-2; 11 positions match TRBD1. The ends lost 7 bases at V and 5 bases at J; junction bases unmatched: 6. Germline CDR1 MGHDK, CDR2 SYGVNS. CDR3 length: 14 amino acids.